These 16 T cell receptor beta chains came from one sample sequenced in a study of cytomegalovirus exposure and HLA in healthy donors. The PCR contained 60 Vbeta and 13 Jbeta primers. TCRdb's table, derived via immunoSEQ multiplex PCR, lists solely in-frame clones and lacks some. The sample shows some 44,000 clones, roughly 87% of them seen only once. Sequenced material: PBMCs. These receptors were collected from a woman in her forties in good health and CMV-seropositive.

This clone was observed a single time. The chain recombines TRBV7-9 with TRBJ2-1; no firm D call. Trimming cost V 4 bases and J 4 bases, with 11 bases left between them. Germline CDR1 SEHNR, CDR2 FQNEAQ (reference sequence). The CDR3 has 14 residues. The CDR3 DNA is TGTGCCAGCAGCTCCCAACGAGTTTACAATGAGCAGTTCTTC. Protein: CASSSQRVYNEQFF.

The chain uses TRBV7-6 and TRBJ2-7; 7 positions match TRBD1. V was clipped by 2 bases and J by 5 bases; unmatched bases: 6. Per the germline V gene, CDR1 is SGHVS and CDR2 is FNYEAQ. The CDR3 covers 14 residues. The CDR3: CASSLRQGVNEQYF. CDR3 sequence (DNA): TGTGCCAGCAGCTTAAGACAGGGAGTGAACGAGCAGTACTTC.

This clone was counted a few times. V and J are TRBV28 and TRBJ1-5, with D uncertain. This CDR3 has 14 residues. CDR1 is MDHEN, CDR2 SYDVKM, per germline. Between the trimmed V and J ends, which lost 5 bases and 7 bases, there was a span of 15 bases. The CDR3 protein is CASSPPPSAQPQHF. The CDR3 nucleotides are TGTGCCAGCAGTCCGCCCCCCAGTGCCCAGCCCCAGCATTTT.

The DNA of the CDR3 is TGCGCCAGCAGCTCCCGGGACAGGGGGCGGCTGGCTAATGAAAAACTGTTTTTT. This translates into CASSSRDRGRLANEKLFF. The V call is TRBV5-1, the J call TRBJ1-4; 12 nucleotides align to TRBD1. Trimming removed 3 bases from V and 3 bases from J; junction bases left unmatched: 9. CDR1 and CDR2 (germline): SGHRS, YFSETQ. This CDR3 region has 18 residues. Using reference TRBV5-1 and TRBJ1-4 for the parts outside the CDR3, the full variable domain is KAGVTQTPRYLIKTRGQQVTLSCSPISGHRSVSWYQQTPGQGLQFLFEYFSETQRNKGNFPGRFSGRQFSNSRSEMNVSTLELGDSALYLCASSSRDRGRLANEKLFFGSGTQLSVL.

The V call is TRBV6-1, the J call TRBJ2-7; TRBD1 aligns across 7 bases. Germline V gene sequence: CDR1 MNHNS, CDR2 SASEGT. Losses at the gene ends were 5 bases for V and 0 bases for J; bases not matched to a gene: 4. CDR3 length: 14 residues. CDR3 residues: CASSRGQPSYEQYF. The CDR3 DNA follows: TGTGCCAGCAGTAGGGGACAGCCCTCCTACGAGCAGTACTTC.

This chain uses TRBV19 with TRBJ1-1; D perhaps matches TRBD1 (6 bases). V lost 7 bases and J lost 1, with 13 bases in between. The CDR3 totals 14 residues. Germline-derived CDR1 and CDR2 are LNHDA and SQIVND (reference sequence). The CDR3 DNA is TGTGCCAGTAATATCCAGACAGGGAACACTGAAGCTTTCTTT. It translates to CASNIQTGNTEAFF.

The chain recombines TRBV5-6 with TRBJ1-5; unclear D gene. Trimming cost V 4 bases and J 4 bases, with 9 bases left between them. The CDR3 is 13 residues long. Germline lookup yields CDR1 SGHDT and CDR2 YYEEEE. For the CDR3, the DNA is TGTGCCAGCAGCAGAGGCGGGAATCAGCCCCAGCATTTT. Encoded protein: CASSRGGNQPQHF.

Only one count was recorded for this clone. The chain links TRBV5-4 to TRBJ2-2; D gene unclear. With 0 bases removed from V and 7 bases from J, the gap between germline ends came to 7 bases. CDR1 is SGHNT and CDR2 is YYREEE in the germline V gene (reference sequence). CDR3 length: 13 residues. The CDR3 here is CASSLDRYGELFF. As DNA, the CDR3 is TGTGCCAGCAGCTTGGACAGATACGGGGAGCTGTTTTTT.

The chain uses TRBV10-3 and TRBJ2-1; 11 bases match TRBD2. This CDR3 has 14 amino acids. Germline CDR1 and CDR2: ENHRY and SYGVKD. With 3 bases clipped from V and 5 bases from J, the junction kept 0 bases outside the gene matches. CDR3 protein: CAISELAGDNEQFF. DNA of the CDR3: TGTGCCATCAGTGAACTAGCGGGAGACAATGAGCAGTTCTTC.

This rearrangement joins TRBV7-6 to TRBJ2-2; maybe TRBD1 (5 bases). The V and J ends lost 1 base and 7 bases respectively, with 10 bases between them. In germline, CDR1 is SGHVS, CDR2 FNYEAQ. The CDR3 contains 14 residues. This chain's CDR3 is CASSLEWGGGELFF. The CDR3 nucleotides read TGTGCCAGCAGCTTAGAGTGGGGCGGCGGGGAGCTGTTTTTT.

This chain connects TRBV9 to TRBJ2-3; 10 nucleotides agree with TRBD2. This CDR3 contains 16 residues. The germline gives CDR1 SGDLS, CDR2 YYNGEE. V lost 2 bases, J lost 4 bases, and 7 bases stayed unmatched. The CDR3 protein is CASSVKAGGRADTQYF. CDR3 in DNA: TGTGCCAGCAGCGTGAAAGCGGGAGGGCGGGCAGATACGCAGTATTTT.

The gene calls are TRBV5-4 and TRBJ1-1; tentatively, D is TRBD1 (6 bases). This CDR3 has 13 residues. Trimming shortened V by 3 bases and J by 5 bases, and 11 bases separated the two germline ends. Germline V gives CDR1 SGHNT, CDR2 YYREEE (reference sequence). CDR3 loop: CASSSDRWTEAFF. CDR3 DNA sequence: TGTGCCAGCAGCTCCGACAGGTGGACTGAAGCTTTCTTT.

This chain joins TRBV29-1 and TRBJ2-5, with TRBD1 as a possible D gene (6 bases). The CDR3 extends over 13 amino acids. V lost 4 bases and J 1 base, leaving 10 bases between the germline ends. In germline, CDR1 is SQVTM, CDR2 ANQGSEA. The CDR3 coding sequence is TGCAGCGTTGGTGTGGGGGCCCAAGAGACCCAGTACTTC. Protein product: CSVGVGAQETQYF.

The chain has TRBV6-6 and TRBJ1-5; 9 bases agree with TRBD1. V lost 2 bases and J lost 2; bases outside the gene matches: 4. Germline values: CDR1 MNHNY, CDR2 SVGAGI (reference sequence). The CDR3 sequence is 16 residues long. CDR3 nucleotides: TGTGCCAGCAGTTACACAGGGGGCTTTGGCAATCAGCCCCAGCATTTT. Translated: CASSYTGGFGNQPQHF.

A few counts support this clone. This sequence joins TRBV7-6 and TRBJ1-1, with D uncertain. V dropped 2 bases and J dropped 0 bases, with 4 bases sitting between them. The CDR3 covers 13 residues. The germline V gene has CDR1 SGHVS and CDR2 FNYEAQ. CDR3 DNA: TGTGCCAGCAGCTTATCGGTGAACACTGAAGCTTTCTTT. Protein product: CASSLSVNTEAFF.

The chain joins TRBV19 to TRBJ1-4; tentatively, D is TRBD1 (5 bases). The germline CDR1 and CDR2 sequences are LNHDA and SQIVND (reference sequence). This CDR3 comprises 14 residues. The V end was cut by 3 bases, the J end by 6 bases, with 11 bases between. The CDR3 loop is CASSIWGGDEKLFF. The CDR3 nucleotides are TGTGCCAGTAGTATTTGGGGCGGCGATGAAAAACTGTTTTTT.